These T cell receptor beta chains were read from a single sample in a study of blood T cell repertoires in COVID-19. Sequencing used immunoSEQ multiplex PCR; TCRdb keeps in-frame clones, though not all of them. The data contain 93,000 or so clones, roughly 87% of them singletons. The sample was peripheral blood. The receptors were gathered from a man in his fifties or sixties in a cohort sampled during active COVID-19. Both conserved end residues are part of each CDR3. D genes are given only for firm matches. Size is omitted from some rows. Given values are once, few, many or a class for expanded clones.

j_gene: TRBJ2-1; abundance: .; d_gene: TRBD1; v_gene: TRBV10-1; CDR3nt: TGCGCCAGCAGTACAGGGGCCGCAAATGAGCAGTTCTTC; CDR3aa: CASSTGAANEQFF
j_gene: TRBJ1-3; abundance: .; d_gene: TRBD1; v_gene: TRBV19; CDR3nt: TGTGCCATCGGGACAGGACCTGAGAGCTCTGGAAACACCATATATTTT; CDR3aa: CAIGTGPESSGNTIYF
j_gene: TRBJ2-5; abundance: .; d_gene: .; v_gene: TRBV5-6; CDR3nt: TGTGCCAGCAGCCCGGGGTCGGGTTCCAAGACCCAGTACTTC; CDR3aa: CASSPGSGSKTQYF
j_gene: TRBJ1-2; abundance: few; d_gene: .; v_gene: TRBV6-5; CDR3nt: TGTGCCAGCAGCCCCCAGCCATTGGGCCCGAATGGCTACACCTTC; CDR3aa: CASSPQPLGPNGYTF
j_gene: TRBJ2-1; abundance: .; d_gene: TRBD2; v_gene: TRBV14; CDR3nt: TGTGCCAGCAGCCAAGCTTTTGGACTAGCGGGGTGGTACAATGAGCAGTTCTTC; CDR3aa: CASSQAFGLAGWYNEQFF
j_gene: TRBJ1-1; abundance: .; d_gene: TRBD1; v_gene: TRBV12-5; CDR3nt: TGTGCTAGTGGCCGAGGGGGCCAAGTCCCTGAAGCTTTCTTT; CDR3aa: CASGRGGQVPEAFF
j_gene: TRBJ2-1; abundance: .; d_gene: TRBD2; v_gene: TRBV2; CDR3nt: TGTGCCAGCAGGGATGGGACTAGCGGGGGACCGGGGGGGAATGAGCAGTTCTTC; CDR3aa: CASRDGTSGGPGGNEQFF
j_gene: TRBJ1-1; abundance: .; d_gene: .; v_gene: TRBV5-1; CDR3nt: TGCGCCAGCAGCTTGCTAGTGAACACTGAAGCTTTCTTT; CDR3aa: CASSLLVNTEAFF
j_gene: TRBJ2-3; abundance: .; d_gene: TRBD2; v_gene: TRBV11-2; CDR3nt: TGTGCCAGCAGCTTAGAATTAGCGGGGGGAATCGGAACTAGCACAGATACGCAGTATTTT; CDR3aa: CASSLELAGGIGTSTDTQYF
j_gene: TRBJ2-2; abundance: .; d_gene: TRBD2; v_gene: TRBV4-2; CDR3nt: TGTGCCAGCAGCCAACAAGGGAGAGGTAGCGGGGCAAACGGGGAGCTGTTTTTT; CDR3aa: CASSQQGRGSGANGELFF
j_gene: TRBJ2-3; abundance: .; d_gene: .; v_gene: TRBV28; CDR3nt: TGTGCCAGTAAACAGGGAGGGGTGTCAGATACGCAGTATTTT; CDR3aa: CASKQGGVSDTQYF
j_gene: TRBJ2-7; abundance: .; d_gene: TRBD2; v_gene: TRBV19; CDR3nt: TGTGCCAGTAGTTTTGAAGCGGGGGGGCTCTACGAGCAGTACTTC; CDR3aa: CASSFEAGGLYEQYF
j_gene: TRBJ1-1; abundance: .; d_gene: .; v_gene: TRBV3-1/TRBV3-2; CDR3nt: TGTGCCAGCAGCCAAGTGGGGGGGCTGGGGAACACTGAAGCTTTCTTT; CDR3aa: CASSQVGGLGNTEAFF
j_gene: TRBJ2-1; abundance: .; d_gene: TRBD2; v_gene: TRBV10-3; CDR3nt: TGTGCCATCAGTGAGCGGGCGGGGGGGCTCTATGAGCAGTTCTTC; CDR3aa: CAISERAGGLYEQFF
j_gene: TRBJ2-5; abundance: .; d_gene: TRBD2; v_gene: TRBV6-5; CDR3nt: TGTGCCAGCAGTTACGGGACTAGTCAGACCCAGTACTTC; CDR3aa: CASSYGTSQTQYF
j_gene: TRBJ1-1; abundance: .; d_gene: .; v_gene: TRBV6-5; CDR3nt: TGTGCCAGCAGCCCCAGTGGTGGAGGGGACACTGAAGCTTTCTTT; CDR3aa: CASSPSGGGDTEAFF
j_gene: TRBJ2-7; abundance: .; d_gene: TRBD1; v_gene: TRBV7-8; CDR3nt: TGTGCCAGCAGTCGCAGGGGGACCTACGAGCAGTACTTC; CDR3aa: CASSRRGTYEQYF
j_gene: TRBJ2-3; abundance: .; d_gene: TRBD2; v_gene: TRBV7-6; CDR3nt: TGTGCCAGCAGCTTAGGAGCGGGGGCTTACACAGATACGCAGTATTTT; CDR3aa: CASSLGAGAYTDTQYF
j_gene: TRBJ1-1; abundance: .; d_gene: .; v_gene: TRBV7-2; CDR3nt: TGTGCCAGCAGCTTGAGGCAGAAAGCTTTCTTT; CDR3aa: CASSLRQKAFF
j_gene: TRBJ2-1; abundance: .; d_gene: TRBD1; v_gene: TRBV28; CDR3nt: TGTGCCAGCGTCCGGGACAGGGTCAACAATGAGCAGTTCTTC; CDR3aa: CASVRDRVNNEQFF
j_gene: TRBJ2-2; abundance: once; d_gene: .; v_gene: TRBV5-1; CDR3nt: TGCGCCAGCAGCTTCGCCGCAGGGACCGGGGAGCTGTTTTTT; CDR3aa: CASSFAAGTGELFF
j_gene: TRBJ2-3; abundance: .; d_gene: TRBD1; v_gene: TRBV25-1; CDR3nt: TGTGCCAGCGGACAGGGCTCAGATACGCAGTATTTT; CDR3aa: CASGQGSDTQYF
j_gene: TRBJ1-1; abundance: .; d_gene: .; v_gene: TRBV7-9; CDR3nt: TGTGCCAGCAGCTTAGTGAGGTCTTCGGCAGCGTATGAAGCTTTCTTT; CDR3aa: CASSLVRSSAAYEAFF
j_gene: TRBJ1-5; abundance: .; d_gene: TRBD1; v_gene: TRBV6-5; CDR3nt: TGTGCCAGCAGTTACTCGTGGACAGGGGACCAGCCCCAGCATTTT; CDR3aa: CASSYSWTGDQPQHF
j_gene: TRBJ2-7; abundance: .; d_gene: .; v_gene: TRBV19; CDR3nt: TGTGCCAGTAGTATTCGCAGGGGCCCCTACGAGCAGTACTTC; CDR3aa: CASSIRRGPYEQYF
j_gene: TRBJ2-4; abundance: .; d_gene: .; v_gene: TRBV19; CDR3nt: TGTGCCAGTAGTATAGATATCGTTCTAGCCAAAAACATTCAGTACTTC; CDR3aa: CASSIDIVLAKNIQYF
j_gene: TRBJ2-1; abundance: .; d_gene: TRBD1; v_gene: TRBV10-3; CDR3nt: TGTGCCATCAGGGGGGACAGGGGCTCCTACAATGAGCAGTTCTTC; CDR3aa: CAIRGDRGSYNEQFF
j_gene: TRBJ2-1; abundance: .; d_gene: .; v_gene: TRBV6-2/TRBV6-3; CDR3nt: TGTGCCAGCAGTTACGCTCAGGGCCCCTACAATGAGCAGTTCTTC; CDR3aa: CASSYAQGPYNEQFF
j_gene: TRBJ2-3; abundance: .; d_gene: TRBD2; v_gene: TRBV7-6; CDR3nt: TGTGCCAGCAGCCTAGCGGGGGGGCCGACAGATACGCAGTATTTT; CDR3aa: CASSLAGGPTDTQYF
j_gene: TRBJ2-3; abundance: .; d_gene: TRBD2; v_gene: TRBV7-2; CDR3nt: TGTGCCAGCAGCGGAGATATTAGCGGGGGGGCAGATACGCAGTATTTT; CDR3aa: CASSGDISGGADTQYF
j_gene: TRBJ1-6; abundance: .; d_gene: TRBD1; v_gene: TRBV10-3; CDR3nt: TGTGCCATCAGTGAACGTCAGGGGGGCGCCTCCTTTTCCTATAATTCACCCCTCCACTTT; CDR3aa: CAISERQGGASFSYNSPLHF
j_gene: TRBJ1-4; abundance: .; d_gene: .; v_gene: TRBV6-2/TRBV6-3; CDR3nt: TGTGCCAGCAGTTATCGTCCGACGGGGTTTAGTGAAAAACTGTTTTTT; CDR3aa: CASSYRPTGFSEKLFF
j_gene: TRBJ1-2; abundance: .; d_gene: .; v_gene: TRBV5-4; CDR3nt: TGTGCCAGCAGCCCTACTCGGGACTCCTTCTATGGCTACACCTTC; CDR3aa: CASSPTRDSFYGYTF
j_gene: TRBJ1-4; abundance: .; d_gene: .; v_gene: TRBV5-6; CDR3nt: TGTGCCAGCACGGAATCGGGGTCAGGACCCGCAACTAATGAAAAACTGTTTTTT; CDR3aa: CASTESGSGPATNEKLFF
j_gene: TRBJ2-1; abundance: .; d_gene: TRBD1; v_gene: TRBV5-1; CDR3nt: TGCGCCAGCAGCTTGGGACAGGGTTCCTACAATGAGCAGTTCTTC; CDR3aa: CASSLGQGSYNEQFF
j_gene: TRBJ2-3; abundance: .; d_gene: .; v_gene: TRBV10-3; CDR3nt: TGTGCCATCAGTGAGTCGCGTATCGTTAGCACAGATACGCAGTATTTT; CDR3aa: CAISESRIVSTDTQYF
j_gene: TRBJ1-5; abundance: .; d_gene: .; v_gene: TRBV14; CDR3nt: TGTGCCAGCAGCCAAGACAGGGGACTACAGCCCCAGCATTTT; CDR3aa: CASSQDRGLQPQHF
j_gene: TRBJ1-2; abundance: .; d_gene: TRBD1; v_gene: TRBV11-3; CDR3nt: TGTGCCAGCAGCCCGCGAGGGACAGGGGGGTCCGGTGGCTACACCTTC; CDR3aa: CASSPRGTGGSGGYTF
j_gene: TRBJ2-5; abundance: .; d_gene: TRBD2; v_gene: TRBV29-1; CDR3nt: TGCAGCGTTGGCGGGGGAGGGGAGACCCAGTACTTC; CDR3aa: CSVGGGGETQYF
j_gene: TRBJ2-6; abundance: .; d_gene: TRBD2; v_gene: TRBV18; CDR3nt: TGTGCCAGCTCACCAAACCCCGGGACTATCCTCTCTGGGGCCAACGTCCTGACTTTC; CDR3aa: CASSPNPGTILSGANVLTF
j_gene: TRBJ1-1; abundance: .; d_gene: TRBD1; v_gene: TRBV5-6; CDR3nt: TGTGCCAGCAGCCCACGACAGGGGGCCGGGAACACTGAAGCTTTCTTT; CDR3aa: CASSPRQGAGNTEAFF
j_gene: TRBJ1-5; abundance: once; d_gene: TRBD1; v_gene: TRBV9; CDR3nt: TGTGCCAGCAGCGCAACAGGGGGCCATCAGCCCCAGCATTTT; CDR3aa: CASSATGGHQPQHF
j_gene: TRBJ2-5; abundance: .; d_gene: .; v_gene: TRBV7-3; CDR3nt: TGTGCCAGCAGCCCACTGAAGACCCAGTACTTC; CDR3aa: CASSPLKTQYF
j_gene: TRBJ1-2; abundance: .; d_gene: .; v_gene: TRBV6-5; CDR3nt: TGTGCCAGCAGTTACTCAGGGGCCCCTAACTATGGCTACACCTTC; CDR3aa: CASSYSGAPNYGYTF
j_gene: TRBJ1-1; abundance: .; d_gene: .; v_gene: TRBV5-1; CDR3nt: TGCGCCAGCAGCTTGGTTCCAGGGTACACTGAAGCTTTCTTT; CDR3aa: CASSLVPGYTEAFF
j_gene: TRBJ1-3; abundance: .; d_gene: .; v_gene: TRBV3-1/TRBV3-2; CDR3nt: TGTGCCAGCAGCCAAGTTAGACGGCAGGGAGGAGACACCATATATTTT; CDR3aa: CASSQVRRQGGDTIYF
j_gene: TRBJ2-5; abundance: .; d_gene: TRBD2; v_gene: TRBV27; CDR3nt: TGTGCCAGCAGCCTCCTGACTAGCGGGGGGGCGGGTGAGACCCAGTACTTC; CDR3aa: CASSLLTSGGAGETQYF
j_gene: TRBJ2-2; abundance: .; d_gene: .; v_gene: TRBV29-1; CDR3nt: TGCAGCGTTGCAGGGTTCGGCGGGGAGCTGTTTTTT; CDR3aa: CSVAGFGGELFF
j_gene: TRBJ1-1; abundance: .; d_gene: .; v_gene: TRBV6-2/TRBV6-3; CDR3nt: TGTGCCAGCAGTGCGGTTTTGGAAGCTTTCTTT; CDR3aa: CASSAVLEAFF
j_gene: TRBJ1-2; abundance: .; d_gene: .; v_gene: TRBV2; CDR3nt: TGTGCCAGCAGTCAACGGAGCGGCTACACCTTC; CDR3aa: CASSQRSGYTF